Listed here are 5 T cell receptor beta chains from one sample, sequenced in a study of cytomegalovirus exposure and HLA in healthy donors. PCR was performed using 60 Vbeta and 13 Jbeta primers. Repertoires were generated with immunoSEQ multiplex PCR, while TCRdb's copy carries only in-frame clones and drops some. The data show 150,000 to 160,000 clones, 60% to 80% seen once. Specimen: PBMCs. The receptors were sampled from a man younger than 40 in good health and CMV-seropositive.

V is TRBV2 and J is TRBJ1-4; 8 bases line up with TRBD1. The V segment lost 3 bases and the J segment 3 bases; nucleotides outside the gene matches: 6. The germline V gene encodes CDR1 SNHLY and CDR2 FYNNEI. The CDR3 spans 16 residues. CDR3 in DNA: TGTGCCAGCAGTGATTTGGACAGGGAGCCTAATGAAAAACTGTTTTTT. It specifies CASSDLDREPNEKLFF.

V is TRBV18 and J is TRBJ1-1, with D possibly TRBD1 on 6 matching bases. This CDR3 has 15 amino acids. Germline CDR1 KGHSH, CDR2 LQKENI. Trimming stripped 3 bases from V and 2 bases from J, with 13 bases between. The CDR3 DNA follows: TGTGCCAGCTCACCCGAGACAGGCAAAAACACTGAAGCTTTCTTT. It is translated as CASSPETGKNTEAFF.

The V call is TRBV4-2, the J call TRBJ2-3, with a tentative D call TRBD2 (5 bases). V was cut by 1 base and J by 5 bases, with 19 bases left in between. This CDR3 is 17 amino acids long. Germline V gives CDR1 LGHNA, CDR2 YNFKEQ. The CDR3 sequence is CASSQGMDWRMRDTQYF. The CDR3 DNA follows: TGTGCCAGCAGCCAAGGGATGGACTGGAGGATGAGAGATACGCAGTATTTT.

The chain couples TRBV28 to TRBJ2-7; 9 nucleotides line up with TRBD2. Trimming removed 3 bases from V and 4 bases from J; junction bases left unmatched: 4. This CDR3 has 14 residues. Germline CDR1 MDHEN, CDR2 SYDVKM. The CDR3 loop is CASSFSGSWYEQYF. The CDR3 nucleotides read TGTGCCAGCAGTTTTAGCGGGAGTTGGTACGAGCAGTACTTC. Complete variable domain (other parts from reference TRBV28 and TRBJ2-7): DVKVTQSSRYLVKRTGEKVFLECVQDMDHENMFWYRQDPGLGLRLIYFSYDVKMKEKGDIPEGYSVSREKKERFSLILESASTNQTSMYLCASSFSGSWYEQYFGPGTRLTVT.

This clone appeared a few times. This chain joins TRBV12-5 and TRBJ2-7; 11 nucleotides match TRBD1. The V and J ends lost 6 bases and 3 bases, in that order; junction bases with no gene match: 4. Germline V gene lookup returns CDR1 LGHNT and CDR2 FRNRAP. CDR3 size: 14 residues. CDR3 sequence (DNA): TGTGCTAGTGGGGGGACAGGGGGGCTCTACGAGCAGTACTTC. Translation gives CASGGTGGLYEQYF.